The 18 T cell receptor beta chains in this list originate from one sample, sequenced in a study of OX40 agonist ivuxolimab in advanced cancers. The method was immunoSEQ multiplex PCR; TCRdb's version includes in-frame clones alone and lacks a portion of them. Of about 100,000 clones listed, roughly 94% are singletons. Here the sequenced sample was CD4+ or CD8+ T cells sorted from blood, taken in a trial of the OX40 agonist ivuxolimab. These receptors were obtained from an adult with an advanced solid tumor such as melanoma, head and neck, liver or kidney cancer.

This sequence joins TRBV19 and TRBJ1-2; D is uncertain. CDR3 length: 15 amino acids. Trimming removed 2 bases from V and 4 bases from J, with 14 bases in between. The germline CDR1 and CDR2 sequences are LNHDA and SQIVND (reference sequence). The CDR3, as DNA: TGTGCCAGTAGTATAACGTCGGAGGGTCTCTATGGCTACACCTTC. Translated: CASSITSEGLYGYTF.

CDR3 protein: CASSLRMAYGYTF. The CDR3 DNA sequence: TGCGCCAGCAGCTTGCGGATGGCTTATGGCTACACCTTC. The chain has TRBV5-1 and TRBJ1-2; D unclear. Germline CDR1 SGHRS, CDR2 YFSETQ. V lost 1 base and J lost 5, with 9 bases in between. This CDR3 spans 13 amino acids. The entire variable domain, with the rest obtained from reference TRBV5-1 and TRBJ1-2, is as follows: KAGVTQTPRYLIKTRGQQVTLSCSPISGHRSVSWYQQTPGQGLQFLFEYFSETQRNKGNFPGRFSGRQFSNSRSEMNVSTLELGDSALYLCASSLRMAYGYTFGSGTRLTVV.

This sequence joins TRBV27 and TRBJ2-7, with TRBD1 as a possible D gene (6 bases). Germline CDR1 is MNHEY and CDR2 is SMNVEV (reference sequence). With 5 bases removed from V and 2 bases from J, the gap between germline ends came to 13 bases. The CDR3 is 14 amino acids. The CDR3 sequence: CASSMDRGPYEQYF. DNA of the CDR3: TGTGCCAGCAGTATGGACAGAGGACCCTACGAGCAGTACTTC.

This clone has a handful of counts. This rearrangement joins TRBV7-9 to TRBJ1-1; D gene ambiguous. Trimming removed 3 bases at V and 5 bases at J, with 10 bases between. This CDR3 contains 13 residues. Germline-derived CDR1 and CDR2 are SEHNR and FQNEAQ (reference sequence). The CDR3 here is CASSLREGTEAFF. In DNA, the CDR3 is TGTGCCAGCAGCTTGAGGGAAGGGACTGAAGCTTTCTTT.

The chain uses TRBV19 and TRBJ2-5; a possible D gene is TRBD2 (5 bases). There are 13 residues in the CDR3. Germline values: CDR1 LNHDA, CDR2 SQIVND (reference sequence). V dropped 5 bases and J dropped 5 bases, with 12 bases sitting between them. CDR3: CASSSGIGETQYF. For the CDR3, the DNA is TGTGCCAGTAGTTCCGGGATAGGGGAGACCCAGTACTTC.

This chain uses TRBV7-3 with TRBJ2-3; 11 positions agree with TRBD2. Losses at the gene ends were 4 bases for V and 4 bases for J; bases not matched to a gene: 7. From germline, CDR1 is SGHTA and CDR2 FQGTGA. The CDR3 length is 16 residues. The CDR3 region has the DNA TGTGCCAGCAGCTCCGGACTAGCGGGTTACGCAGATACGCAGTATTTT. It encodes CASSSGLAGYADTQYF.

The chain is built from TRBV18 and TRBJ2-3; a possible D gene is TRBD1 (5 bases). The CDR3 is 15 amino acids. V lost 6 bases and J 2 bases, leaving 15 bases between the germline ends. CDR1 is KGHSH, CDR2 LQKENI, per germline. The CDR3 loop is CASSFDSSYTDTQYF. The CDR3 coding sequence is TGTGCCAGCTCCTTTGACAGTTCCTACACAGATACGCAGTATTTT.

The rearrangement joins TRBV6-5 to TRBJ2-3; TRBD2 matches at 9 bases. This CDR3 is 16 amino acids long. The trim removed 2 bases at V and 5 bases at J, leaving 8 bases unmatched. Germline values: CDR1 MNHEY, CDR2 SVGAGI. The CDR3 loop is CASSYQRGADLDTQYF. The CDR3 nucleotides are TGTGCCAGCAGTTACCAGCGGGGGGCCGACCTAGATACGCAGTATTTT.

The chain joins TRBV18 to TRBJ2-3, with a possible D match to TRBD2 (5 bases). This CDR3 is built from 15 residues. Germline CDR1 is KGHSH and CDR2 is LQKENI. The V and J ends lost 3 bases and 2 bases respectively, with 12 bases between them. CDR3 DNA: TGTGCCAGCTCACCCAGCGGCGCATACACAGATACGCAGTATTTT. This translates into CASSPSGAYTDTQYF.

The J gene is TRBJ1-2, the V gene TRBV5-4, with a weak D call TRBD1 (6 bases). Germline V gene lookup returns CDR1 SGHNT and CDR2 YYREEE (reference sequence). The V end was cut by 3 bases, the J end by 4 bases, with 10 bases between. The CDR3 consists of 13 residues. CDR3: CASSSQGGYGYTF. In DNA, the CDR3 is TGTGCCAGCAGCTCACAGGGTGGCTATGGCTACACCTTC.

The rearrangement links TRBV6-5 to TRBJ2-7; TRBD1 might be the D (6 bases). Germline V gives CDR1 MNHEY, CDR2 SVGAGI. The CDR3 totals 13 residues. V was shortened by 0 bases and J by 6 bases, with 9 bases between the two germline ends. The CDR3 sequence is CASSYSYRVEQYF. The CDR3 DNA sequence: TGTGCCAGCAGTTACTCGTACAGGGTCGAGCAGTACTTC.

J is TRBJ1-5 and V is TRBV7-2; TRBD1 agrees at 7 bases. Germline CDR1 reads SGHTA; CDR2 reads FQGNSA. The CDR3 runs to 19 residues. The V gene end was trimmed by 3 bases and the J gene end by 0 bases; junction bases not matched to a gene: 14. The CDR3 DNA is TGTGCCAGCAGCTTGGCGGCCGGGACAGCGAGCTATAGCAATCAGCCCCAGCATTTT. Translation gives CASSLAAGTASYSNQPQHF.

The chain has TRBV30 and TRBJ2-7, with 7 nucleotides matching TRBD1. V lost 5 bases to trimming and J lost 5 bases; unmatched junction nucleotides: 6. CDR3 length: 12 amino acids. CDR1 and CDR2 from the germline V gene are GTSNPN and SVGIG (reference sequence). The CDR3 spells CAWGGRGNEQYF. CDR3 nucleotide sequence: TGTGCCTGGGGAGGCAGGGGGAACGAGCAGTACTTC.

The chain recombines TRBV6-5 with TRBJ1-1; D gene uncertain. The CDR3 has 16 residues. V lost 2 bases, J lost 5 bases, and 18 bases lay in between. Germline V lookup: CDR1 MNHEY, CDR2 SVGAGI. CDR3 loop: CASSYRHRAVKTEAFF. CDR3 in DNA: TGTGCCAGCAGTTACCGGCATCGGGCAGTTAAGACTGAAGCTTTCTTT.

This chain's CDR3 is CASSQGARGYTF. For the CDR3, the DNA is TGTGCCAGCAGTCAGGGGGCCCGTGGCTACACCTTC. The genes are TRBV6-5 and TRBJ1-2, with 8 bases that match TRBD1. The germline V gene has CDR1 MNHEY and CDR2 SVGAGI. With V trimmed by 5 bases and J by 7 bases, 3 bases remained unmatched. The CDR3 totals 12 residues.

The rearrangement joins TRBV25-1 to TRBJ1-2; no clear D. V lost 6 bases, J lost 2 bases, and 16 bases lay in between. Germline V gene lookup returns CDR1 MGHDK and CDR2 SYGVNS. The CDR3 sequence is 15 residues long. The CDR3 bases are TGTGCCAGCAGCCCCCCCCGGGGTACCAACTATGGCTACACCTTC. This sequence encodes CASSPPRGTNYGYTF.

V usage is TRBV18 and J usage is TRBJ2-7, with D possibly matching TRBD2 (6 bases). The germline V gene has CDR1 KGHSH and CDR2 LQKENI. The germline V and J ends were trimmed by 3 bases and 2 bases, with 11 bases remaining between them. This CDR3 spans 14 amino acids. CDR3 region: CASSPIPGAYEQYF. The CDR3 coding sequence is TGTGCCAGCTCACCGATACCGGGGGCCTACGAGCAGTACTTC.

This sequence joins TRBV6-1 and TRBJ1-1; weak D call: TRBD1 (5 bases). The CDR3 spans 14 residues. V dropped 3 bases and J dropped 5 bases, with 13 bases sitting between them. Germline V CDR1 and CDR2: MNHNS, SASEGT. The DNA of the CDR3 is TGTGCCAGCAGTGATAGGGGCGTAAGAACTGAAGCTTTCTTT. Its protein is CASSDRGVRTEAFF.